The T cell receptor (beta chain) under discussion was sequenced for a study of T cells in localized non-small cell lung cancer. This CDR3 comprises 13 residues. The V end was cut by 0 bases, the J end by 10 bases, with 11 bases between. Germline CDR1 SGDLS, CDR2 YYNGEE. Some clones are missing from TCRdb's copy, which holds only in-frame ones; the method was immunoSEQ multiplex PCR. The sample lists approximately 140,000 clones; roughly 90% were seen once. Comments on this clone: As yet, its antigen is unknown.

General observations from the study: Adjacent lung exhibited a median of 57 among the 100 most abundant tumor clones. Peak T cell clonality was found in uninvolved adjacent lung, exceeding tumor.

The source of this sequence is a female donor older than 55 with stage I lung adenocarcinoma. The sequencing here drew on peripheral blood, taken before any cancer treatment. The chain combines TRBV9 with TRBJ2-1; unclear D gene. CDR3 coding DNA: TGTGCCAGCAGCGTAGTCCTCGACGGGGAGCAGTTCTTC. This encodes CASSVVLDGEQFF.